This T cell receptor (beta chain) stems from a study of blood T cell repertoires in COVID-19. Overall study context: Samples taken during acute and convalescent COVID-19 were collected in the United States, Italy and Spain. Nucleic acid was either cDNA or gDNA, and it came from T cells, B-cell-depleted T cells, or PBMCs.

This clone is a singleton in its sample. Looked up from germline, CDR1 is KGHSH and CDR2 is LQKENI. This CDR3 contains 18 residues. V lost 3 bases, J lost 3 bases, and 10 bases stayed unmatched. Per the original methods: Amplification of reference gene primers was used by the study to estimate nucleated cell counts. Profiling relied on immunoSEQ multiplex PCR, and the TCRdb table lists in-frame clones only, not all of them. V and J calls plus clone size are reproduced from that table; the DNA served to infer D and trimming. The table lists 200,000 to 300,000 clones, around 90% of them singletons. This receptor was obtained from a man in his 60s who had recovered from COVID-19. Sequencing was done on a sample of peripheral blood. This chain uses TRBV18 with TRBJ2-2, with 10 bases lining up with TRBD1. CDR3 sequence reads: CASSPFLSGTGDTGELFF. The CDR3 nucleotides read TGTGCCAGCTCACCCTTTTTATCCGGGACAGGGGACACCGGGGAGCTGTTTTTT.